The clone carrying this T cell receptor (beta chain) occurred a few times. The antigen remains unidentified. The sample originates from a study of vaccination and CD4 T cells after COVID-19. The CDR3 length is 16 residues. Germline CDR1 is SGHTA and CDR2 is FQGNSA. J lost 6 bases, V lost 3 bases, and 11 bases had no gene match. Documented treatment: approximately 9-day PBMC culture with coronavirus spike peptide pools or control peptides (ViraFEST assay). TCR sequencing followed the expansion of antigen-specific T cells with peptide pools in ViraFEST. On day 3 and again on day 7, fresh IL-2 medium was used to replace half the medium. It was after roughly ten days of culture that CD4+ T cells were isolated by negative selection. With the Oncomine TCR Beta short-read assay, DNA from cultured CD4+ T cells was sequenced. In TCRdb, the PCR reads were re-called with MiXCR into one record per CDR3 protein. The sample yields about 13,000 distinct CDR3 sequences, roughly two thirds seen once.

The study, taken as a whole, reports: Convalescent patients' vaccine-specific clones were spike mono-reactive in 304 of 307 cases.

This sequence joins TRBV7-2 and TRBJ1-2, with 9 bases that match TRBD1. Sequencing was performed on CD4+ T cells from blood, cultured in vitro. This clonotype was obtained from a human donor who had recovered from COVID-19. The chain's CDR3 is CASSLKGQGSLDGYTF. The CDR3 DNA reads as TGTGCCAGCAGCTTGAAAGGACAGGGGAGTTTGGATGGCTACACCTTC.